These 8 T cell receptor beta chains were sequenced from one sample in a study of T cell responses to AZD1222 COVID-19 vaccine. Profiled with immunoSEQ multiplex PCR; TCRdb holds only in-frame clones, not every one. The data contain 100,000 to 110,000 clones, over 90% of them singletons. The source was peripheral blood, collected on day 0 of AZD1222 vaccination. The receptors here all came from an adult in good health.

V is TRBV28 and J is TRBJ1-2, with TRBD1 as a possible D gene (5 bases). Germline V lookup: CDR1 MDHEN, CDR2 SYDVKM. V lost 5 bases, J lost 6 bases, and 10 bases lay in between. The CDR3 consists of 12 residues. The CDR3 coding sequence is TGTGCCAGCAGTACAATGGGGGATGGCTACACCTTC. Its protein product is CASSTMGDGYTF.

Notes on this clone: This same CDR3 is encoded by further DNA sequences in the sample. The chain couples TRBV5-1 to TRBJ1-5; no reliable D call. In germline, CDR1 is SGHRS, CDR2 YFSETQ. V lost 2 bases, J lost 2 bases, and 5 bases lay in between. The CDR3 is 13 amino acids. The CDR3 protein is CASSLDGNQPQHF. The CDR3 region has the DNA TGCGCCAGCAGCTTAGATGGCAATCAGCCCCAGCATTTT.

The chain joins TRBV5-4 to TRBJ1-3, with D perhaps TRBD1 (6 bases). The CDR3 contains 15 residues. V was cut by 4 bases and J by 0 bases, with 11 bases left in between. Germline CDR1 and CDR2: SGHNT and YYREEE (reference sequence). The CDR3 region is CASSHRTDSGNTIYF. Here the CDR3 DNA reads TGTGCCAGCAGCCACCGGACAGACTCTGGAAACACCATATATTTT.

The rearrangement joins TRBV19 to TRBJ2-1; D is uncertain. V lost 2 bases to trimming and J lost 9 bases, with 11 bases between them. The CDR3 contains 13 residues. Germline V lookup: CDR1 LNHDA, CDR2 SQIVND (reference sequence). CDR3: CASSISRLSEQFF. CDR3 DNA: TGTGCCAGTAGTATATCTAGGTTGAGTGAGCAGTTCTTC.

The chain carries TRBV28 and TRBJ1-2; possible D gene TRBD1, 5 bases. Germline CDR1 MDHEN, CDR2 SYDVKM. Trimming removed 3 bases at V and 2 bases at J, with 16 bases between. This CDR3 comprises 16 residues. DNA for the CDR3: TGTGCCAGCAGTTTCGTTGTCGGATGGGGGAACTATGGCTACACCTTC. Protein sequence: CASSFVVGWGNYGYTF.

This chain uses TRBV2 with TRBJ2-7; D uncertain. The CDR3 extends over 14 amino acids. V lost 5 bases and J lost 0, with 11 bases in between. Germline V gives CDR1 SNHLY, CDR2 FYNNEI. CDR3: CASSRLESSYEQYF. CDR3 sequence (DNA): TGTGCCAGCAGTCGACTGGAAAGCTCCTACGAGCAGTACTTC.

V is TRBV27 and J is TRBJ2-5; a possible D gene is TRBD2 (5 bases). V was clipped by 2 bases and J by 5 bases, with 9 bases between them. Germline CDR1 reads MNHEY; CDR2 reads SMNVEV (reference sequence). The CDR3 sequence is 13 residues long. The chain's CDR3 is CASSLAQRETQYF. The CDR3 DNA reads TGTGCCAGCAGTTTAGCCCAGCGGGAGACCCAGTACTTC.

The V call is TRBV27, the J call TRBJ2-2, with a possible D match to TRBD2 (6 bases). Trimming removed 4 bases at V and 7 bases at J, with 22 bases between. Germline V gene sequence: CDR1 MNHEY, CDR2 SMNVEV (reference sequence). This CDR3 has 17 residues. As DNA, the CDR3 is TGTGCCAGCAGTTCAAGGGGTGGGAGGCCCCTAGGCGGGGAGCTGTTTTTT. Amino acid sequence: CASSSRGGRPLGGELFF.